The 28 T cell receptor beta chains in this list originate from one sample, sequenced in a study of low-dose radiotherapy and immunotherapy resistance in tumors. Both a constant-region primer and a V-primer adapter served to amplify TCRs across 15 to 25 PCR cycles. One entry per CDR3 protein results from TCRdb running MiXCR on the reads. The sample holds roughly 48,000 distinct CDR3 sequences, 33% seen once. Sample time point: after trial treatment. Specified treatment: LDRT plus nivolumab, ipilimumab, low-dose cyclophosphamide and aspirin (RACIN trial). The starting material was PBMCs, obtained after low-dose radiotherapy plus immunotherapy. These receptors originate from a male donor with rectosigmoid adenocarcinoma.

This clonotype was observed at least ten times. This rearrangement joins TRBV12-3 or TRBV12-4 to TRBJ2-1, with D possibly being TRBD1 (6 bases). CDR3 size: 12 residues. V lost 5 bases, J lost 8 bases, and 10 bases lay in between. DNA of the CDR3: TGTGCCAGCAGTAAACAGGGACATGAGCAGTTCTTC. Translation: CASSKQGHEQFF.

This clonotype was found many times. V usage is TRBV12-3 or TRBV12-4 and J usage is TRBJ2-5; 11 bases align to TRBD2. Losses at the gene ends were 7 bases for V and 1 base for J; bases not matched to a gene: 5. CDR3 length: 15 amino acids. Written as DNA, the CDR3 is TGTGCCAGCACCTTAGCGGGGGGGCTCCAAGAGACCCAGTACTTC. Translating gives CASTLAGGLQETQYF.

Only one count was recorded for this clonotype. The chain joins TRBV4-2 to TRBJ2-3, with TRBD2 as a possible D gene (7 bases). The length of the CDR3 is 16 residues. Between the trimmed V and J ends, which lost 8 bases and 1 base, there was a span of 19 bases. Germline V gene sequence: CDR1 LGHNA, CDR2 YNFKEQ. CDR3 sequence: CASGRRRGRGTDTQYF. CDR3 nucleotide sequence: TGTGCCAGCGGCCGTCGGAGGGGGAGGGGCACAGATACGCAGTATTTT.

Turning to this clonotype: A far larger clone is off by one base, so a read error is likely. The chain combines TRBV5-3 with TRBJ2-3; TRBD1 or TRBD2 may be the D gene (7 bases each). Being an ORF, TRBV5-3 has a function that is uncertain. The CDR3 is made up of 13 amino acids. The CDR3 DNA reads TGTGCCAGCAGCTTAAGCGGGACAGATACGCAGTTTTTT. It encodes CASSLSGTDTQFF.

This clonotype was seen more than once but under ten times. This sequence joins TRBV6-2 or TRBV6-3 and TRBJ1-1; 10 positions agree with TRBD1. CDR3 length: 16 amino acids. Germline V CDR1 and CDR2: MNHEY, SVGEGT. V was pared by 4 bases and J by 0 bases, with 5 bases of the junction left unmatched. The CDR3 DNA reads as TGTGCCAGCAGTTTCCGGGACAGGGGAATGAACACTGAAGCTTTCTTT. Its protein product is CASSFRDRGMNTEAFF.

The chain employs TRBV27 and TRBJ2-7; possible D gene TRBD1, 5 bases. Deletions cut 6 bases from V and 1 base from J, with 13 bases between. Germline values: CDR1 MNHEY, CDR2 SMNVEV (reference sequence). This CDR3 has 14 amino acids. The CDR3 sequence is CASRQVMSSYEQYF. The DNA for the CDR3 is TGTGCCAGCAGACAGGTTATGTCATCCTACGAGCAGTACTTC.

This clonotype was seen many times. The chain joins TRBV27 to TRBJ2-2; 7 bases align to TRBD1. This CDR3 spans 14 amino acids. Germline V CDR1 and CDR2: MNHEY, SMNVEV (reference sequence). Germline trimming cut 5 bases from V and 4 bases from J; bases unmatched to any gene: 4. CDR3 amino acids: CASSRQGFTGELFF. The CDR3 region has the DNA TGTGCCAGCAGTCGACAGGGTTTCACCGGGGAGCTGTTTTTT.

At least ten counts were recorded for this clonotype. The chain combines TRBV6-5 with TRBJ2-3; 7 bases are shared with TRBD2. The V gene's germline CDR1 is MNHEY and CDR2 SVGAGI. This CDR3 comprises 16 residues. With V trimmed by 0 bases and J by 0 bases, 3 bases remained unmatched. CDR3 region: CASSYSREGSTDTQYF. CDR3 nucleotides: TGTGCCAGCAGTTACTCGAGGGAGGGCAGCACAGATACGCAGTATTTT.

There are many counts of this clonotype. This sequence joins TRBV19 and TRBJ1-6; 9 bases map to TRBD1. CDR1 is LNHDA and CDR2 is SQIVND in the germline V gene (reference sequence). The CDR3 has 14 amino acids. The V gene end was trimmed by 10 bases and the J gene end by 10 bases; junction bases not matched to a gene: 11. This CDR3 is CATKRTGVTSPLHF. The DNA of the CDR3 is TGTGCCACCAAAAGGACAGGGGTAACGTCACCCCTCCACTTT. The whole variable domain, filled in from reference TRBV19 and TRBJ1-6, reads DGGITQSPKYLFRKEGQNVTLSCEQNLNHDAMYWYRQDPGQGLRLIYYSQIVNDFQKGDIAEGYSVSREKKESFPLTVTSAQKNPTAFYLCATKRTGVTSPLHFGNGTRLTVT.

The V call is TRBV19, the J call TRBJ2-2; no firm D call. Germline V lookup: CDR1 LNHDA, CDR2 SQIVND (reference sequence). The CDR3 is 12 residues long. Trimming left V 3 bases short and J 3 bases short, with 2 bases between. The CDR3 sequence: CASSMYTGELFF. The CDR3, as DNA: TGTGCCAGTAGTATGTACACCGGGGAGCTGTTTTTT. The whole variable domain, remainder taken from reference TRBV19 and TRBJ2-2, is DGGITQSPKYLFRKEGQNVTLSCEQNLNHDAMYWYRQDPGQGLRLIYYSQIVNDFQKGDIAEGYSVSREKKESFPLTVTSAQKNPTAFYLCASSMYTGELFFGEGSRLTVL.

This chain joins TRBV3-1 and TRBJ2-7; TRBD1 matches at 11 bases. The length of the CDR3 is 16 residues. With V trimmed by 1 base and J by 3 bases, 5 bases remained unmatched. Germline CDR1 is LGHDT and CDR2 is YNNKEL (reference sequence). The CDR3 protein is CASSQGRTGGGYEQYF. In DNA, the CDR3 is TGTGCCAGCAGCCAAGGTAGGACAGGGGGCGGCTACGAGCAGTACTTC.

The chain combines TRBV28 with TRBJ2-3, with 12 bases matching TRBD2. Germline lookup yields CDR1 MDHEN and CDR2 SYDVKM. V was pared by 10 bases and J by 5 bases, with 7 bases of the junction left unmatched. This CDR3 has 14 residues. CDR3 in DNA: TGTGCCACGCAGAGGGGACTAGCGGGAGATACGCAGTATTTT. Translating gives CATQRGLAGDTQYF.

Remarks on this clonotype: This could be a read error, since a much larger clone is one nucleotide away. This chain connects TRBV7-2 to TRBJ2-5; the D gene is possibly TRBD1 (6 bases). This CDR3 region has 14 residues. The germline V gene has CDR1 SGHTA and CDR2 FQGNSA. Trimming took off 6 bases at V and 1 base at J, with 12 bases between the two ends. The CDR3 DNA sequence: TGTGCCAGCAGGTCCAGGGGAAGCCAAGAGACCCAGTACTTC. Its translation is CASRSRGSQETQYF.

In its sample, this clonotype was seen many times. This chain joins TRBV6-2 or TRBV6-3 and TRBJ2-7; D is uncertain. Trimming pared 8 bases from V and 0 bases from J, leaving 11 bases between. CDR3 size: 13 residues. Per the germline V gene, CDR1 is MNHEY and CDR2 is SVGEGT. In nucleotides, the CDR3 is TGTGCCAGCCGTCCCTCGAGCTCCTACGAGCAGTACTTC. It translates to CASRPSSSYEQYF.

DNA for the CDR3: TGTGCCATCAGTGAGCTCAACCCCTATGGCTACACCTTC. Its translation: CAISELNPYGYTF. This rearrangement joins TRBV10-3 to TRBJ1-2; D gene ambiguous. V was pared by 2 bases and J by 4 bases, with 8 bases between. The CDR3 has 13 residues. Germline CDR1 ENHRY, CDR2 SYGVKD.

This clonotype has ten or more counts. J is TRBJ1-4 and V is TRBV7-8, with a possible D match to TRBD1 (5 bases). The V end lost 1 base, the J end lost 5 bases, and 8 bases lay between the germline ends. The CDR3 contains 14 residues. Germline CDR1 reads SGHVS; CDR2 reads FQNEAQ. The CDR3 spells CASSLGGMNEKLFF. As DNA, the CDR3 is TGTGCCAGCAGCTTAGGGGGGATGAATGAAAAACTGTTTTTT.

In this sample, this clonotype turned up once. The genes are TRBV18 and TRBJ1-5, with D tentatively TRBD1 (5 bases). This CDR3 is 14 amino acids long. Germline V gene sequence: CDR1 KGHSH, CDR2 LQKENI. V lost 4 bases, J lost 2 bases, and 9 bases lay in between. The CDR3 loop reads CASSRGGGNQPQHF. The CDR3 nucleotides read TGTGCCAGCTCACGCGGGGGTGGCAATCAGCCCCAGCATTTT. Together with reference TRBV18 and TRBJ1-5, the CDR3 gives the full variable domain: NAGVMQNPRHLVRRRGQEARLRCSPMKGHSHVYWYRQLPEEGLKFMVYLQKENIIDESGMPKERFSAEFPKEGPSILRIQQVVRGDSAAYFCASSRGGGNQPQHFGDGTRLSIL.

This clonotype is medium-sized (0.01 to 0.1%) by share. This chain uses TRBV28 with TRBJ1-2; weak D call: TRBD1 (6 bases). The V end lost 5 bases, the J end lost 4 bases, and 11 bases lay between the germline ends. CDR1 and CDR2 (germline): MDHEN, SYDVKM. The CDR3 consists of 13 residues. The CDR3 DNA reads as TGTGCCAGCAGTCCTGACAGGACCTATGGCTACACCTTC. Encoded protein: CASSPDRTYGYTF.

The CDR3, as DNA: TGTGCCAGTAGTAGCGGGACAGGGGGCTCCAATGAGCAGTTCTTC. It yields the protein CASSSGTGGSNEQFF. The V call is TRBV19, the J call TRBJ2-1; the match to TRBD1 covers 12 bases. Per the germline V gene, CDR1 is LNHDA and CDR2 is SQIVND (reference sequence). Trimming cost V 4 bases and J 6 bases; bases outside gene matches: 4. This CDR3 is built from 15 residues.

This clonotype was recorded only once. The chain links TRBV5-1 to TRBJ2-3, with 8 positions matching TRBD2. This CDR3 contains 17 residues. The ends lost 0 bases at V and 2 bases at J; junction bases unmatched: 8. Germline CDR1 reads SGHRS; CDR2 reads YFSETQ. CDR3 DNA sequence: TGCGCCAGCAGCTTGGCCGTGATAGCGGGATTCACAGATACGCAGTATTTT. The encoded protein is CASSLAVIAGFTDTQYF.

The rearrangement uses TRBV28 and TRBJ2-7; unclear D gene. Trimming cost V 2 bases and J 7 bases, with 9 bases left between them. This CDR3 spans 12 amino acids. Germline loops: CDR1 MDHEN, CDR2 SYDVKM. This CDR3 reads CASSLRSREQYF. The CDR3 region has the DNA TGTGCCAGCAGTTTACGAAGTAGGGAGCAGTACTTC.

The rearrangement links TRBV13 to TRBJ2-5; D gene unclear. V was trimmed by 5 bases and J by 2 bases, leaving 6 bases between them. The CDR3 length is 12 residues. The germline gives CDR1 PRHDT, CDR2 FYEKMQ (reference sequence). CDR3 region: CASSRDQETQYF. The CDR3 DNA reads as TGTGCCAGCAGCCGTGATCAAGAGACCCAGTACTTC.

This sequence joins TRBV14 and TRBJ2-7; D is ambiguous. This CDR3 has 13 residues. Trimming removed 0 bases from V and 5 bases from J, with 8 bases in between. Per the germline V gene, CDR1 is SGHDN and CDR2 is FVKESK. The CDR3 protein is CASSQDMADEQYF. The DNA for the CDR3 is TGTGCCAGCAGCCAAGATATGGCGGACGAGCAGTACTTC. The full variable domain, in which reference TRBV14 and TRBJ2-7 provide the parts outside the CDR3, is EAGVTQFPSHSVIEKGQTVTLRCDPISGHDNLYWYRRVMGKEIKFLLHFVKESKQDESGMPNNRFLAERTGGTYSTLKVQPAELEDSGVYFCASSQDMADEQYFGPGTRLTVT.

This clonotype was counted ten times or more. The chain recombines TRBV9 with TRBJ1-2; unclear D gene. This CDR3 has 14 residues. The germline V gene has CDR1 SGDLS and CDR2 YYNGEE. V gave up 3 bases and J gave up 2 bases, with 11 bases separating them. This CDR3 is CASSAFAGNYGYTF. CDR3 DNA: TGTGCCAGCAGCGCCTTTGCCGGGAACTATGGCTACACCTTC.

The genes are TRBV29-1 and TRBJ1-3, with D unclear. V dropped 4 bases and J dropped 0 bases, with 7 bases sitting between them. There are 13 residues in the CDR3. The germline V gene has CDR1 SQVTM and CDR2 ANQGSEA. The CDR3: CSVGGPSGNTIYF. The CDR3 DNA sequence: TGCAGCGTTGGAGGGCCCTCTGGAAACACCATATATTTT.

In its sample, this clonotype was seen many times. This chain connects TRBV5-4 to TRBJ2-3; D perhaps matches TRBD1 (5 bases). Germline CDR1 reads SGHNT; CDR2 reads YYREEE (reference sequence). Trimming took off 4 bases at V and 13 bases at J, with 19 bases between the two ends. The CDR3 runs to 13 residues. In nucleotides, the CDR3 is TGTGCCAGCAGCCCTCGATGGGGCAGTGTTGAGTATTTT. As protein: CASSPRWGSVEYF.

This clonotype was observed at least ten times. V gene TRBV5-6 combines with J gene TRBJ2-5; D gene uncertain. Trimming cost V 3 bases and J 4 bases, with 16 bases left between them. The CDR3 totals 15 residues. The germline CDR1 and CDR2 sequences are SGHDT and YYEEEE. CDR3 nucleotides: TGTGCCAGCAGCTCCTATGGACGTTCGGGAGAGACCCAGTACTTC. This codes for CASSSYGRSGETQYF.

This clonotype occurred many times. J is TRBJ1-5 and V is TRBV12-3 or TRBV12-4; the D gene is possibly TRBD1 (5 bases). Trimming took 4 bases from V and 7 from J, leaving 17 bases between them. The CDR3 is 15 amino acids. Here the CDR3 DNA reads TGTGCCAGCAGTTCCCGAGGGGTGGGGCAACAGCCCCAGCATTTT. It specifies CASSSRGVGQQPQHF.